The next 11 T cell receptor beta chains were all read from a single sample in a study of CD8 T cells in ankylosing spondylitis. Study results and limitations: There was a TCR beta motif, made of roughly eight highly homologous variants, that appeared characteristic of ankylosing spondylitis blood.

A single record per CDR3 protein comes from TCRdb applying MiXCR to the 5' RACE reads. The sample contains over 450,000 distinct CDR3 sequences, 12% of which appear only once. No antigen has been assigned to these receptors. Source material: blood, either unsorted or a sorted T cell fraction (not recorded which). The receptors were sampled from a male donor with ankylosing spondylitis.

This clonotype was picked up a small number of times. The chain links TRBV6-2 or TRBV6-3 to TRBJ1-5; no clear D gene. CDR3 length: 16 residues. Germline CDR1 reads MNHEY; CDR2 reads SVGEGT. Trimming took 0 bases from V and 2 from J, leaving 11 bases between them. Here the CDR3 reads CASSYSTGTGNQPQHF. The DNA of the CDR3 is TGTGCCAGCAGTTACTCGACGGGAACGGGCAATCAGCCCCAGCATTTT.

The rearrangement joins TRBV7-6 to TRBJ2-5; perhaps TRBD1 as D (8 bases). Per the germline V gene, CDR1 is SGHVS and CDR2 is FNYEAQ. This CDR3 contains 15 residues. V shed 5 bases and J shed 3 bases, with 16 bases lying between them. The CDR3, as DNA: TGTGCCAGCAGCGCCCGACAGGGGAGGGAAGAGACCCAGTACTTC. Its translation is CASSARQGREETQYF.

This clonotype appeared many times. The V call is TRBV5-1, the J call TRBJ2-1, with TRBD2 matching 9 bases. The CDR3 runs 15 residues. The V gene's germline CDR1 is SGHRS and CDR2 YFSETQ. J lost 14 bases, V lost 4 bases, and 16 bases had no gene match. The CDR3 reads CASSRGVAGEVYEFF. The CDR3 DNA sequence: TGCGCCAGCAGCCGGGGGGTAGCGGGAGAAGTTTACGAGTTCTTC.

This clonotype was recorded a few times. V is TRBV5-4 and J is TRBJ2-5; 12 bases are a match to TRBD2. After removal of 4 bases from V and 1 base from J, the junction contained 5 bases not matched to a gene. The CDR3 is made up of 16 amino acids. Looked up from germline, CDR1 is SGHNT and CDR2 is YYREEE (reference sequence). Here the CDR3 DNA reads TGTGCCAGCAGCCTAGGACTAGCGGGGCCCCAAGAGACCCAGTACTTC. Residues: CASSLGLAGPQETQYF. Filled out from reference TRBV5-4 and TRBJ2-5, the complete variable domain reads ETGVTQSPTHLIKTRGQQVTLRCSSQSGHNTVSWYQQALGQGPQFIFQYYREEENGRGNFPPRFSGLQFPNYSSELNVNALELDDSALYLCASSLGLAGPQETQYFGPGTRLLVL.

The chain has TRBV12-3 or TRBV12-4 and TRBJ2-1, with 7 nucleotides matching TRBD1. J was trimmed by 8 bases and V by 9 bases; bases with no gene match: 13. The length of the CDR3 is 14 residues. CDR3 sequence: CASLAQGRRDEQFF. As DNA, the CDR3 is TGTGCCAGTCTGGCACAGGGGAGAAGGGATGAGCAGTTCTTC.

The CDR3 bases are TGTGCCAGCAGCTTCTGGACTAGCGGGAGGTTTAAGCAGTTCTTC. Protein: CASSFWTSGRFKQFF. This sequence joins TRBV13 and TRBJ2-1, with 14 bases identical to TRBD2. Losses at the gene ends were 3 bases for V and 11 bases for J; bases not matched to a gene: 6. From germline, CDR1 is PRHDT and CDR2 FYEKMQ (reference sequence). This CDR3 has 15 residues.

This clonotype was picked up a small number of times. The V call is TRBV2, the J call TRBJ2-2; TRBD2 matches 7 bases. The CDR3 extends over 14 amino acids. Germline-derived CDR1 and CDR2 are SNHLY and FYNNEI. Unmatched junction bases numbered 2, after V lost 7 bases and J lost 0 bases. The CDR3 sequence: CASKGLSNTGELFF. The CDR3 nucleotides are TGTGCCAGCAAGGGACTATCGAACACCGGGGAGCTGTTTTTT.

The V call is TRBV20-1, the J call TRBJ2-7, with 14 nucleotides matching TRBD2. J lost 1 base, V lost 6 bases, and 17 bases had no gene match. Germline assignment: CDR1 DFQATT and CDR2 SNEGSKA (reference sequence). This CDR3 region has 19 residues. CDR3: CSANRRLAGGPPTSYEQYV. The CDR3 DNA follows: TGCAGTGCCAACCGTCGACTAGCGGGAGGGCCACCAACGTCCTACGAGCAGTACGTC.

The chain is built from TRBV13 and TRBJ2-1; no clear D. The CDR3 loop spans 14 amino acids. The V gene's germline CDR1 is PRHDT and CDR2 FYEKMQ (reference sequence). V was shortened by 3 bases and J by 9 bases, with 15 bases between the two germline ends. CDR3 coding DNA: TGTGCCAGCAGCTTGAACCCCCCACTGGGTGAGCAGTTCTTC. Amino acids: CASSLNPPLGEQFF.

This chain's CDR3 is CASSDGTASGQYV. CDR3 sequence (DNA): TGCGCCAGCAGCGACGGGACAGCAAGTGGGCAGTACGTC. The chain combines TRBV5-1 with TRBJ2-7; 7 bases fit TRBD1. Germline trimming cut 4 bases from V and 9 bases from J; bases unmatched to any gene: 10. The CDR3 has 13 amino acids. Germline lookup yields CDR1 SGHRS and CDR2 YFSETQ.

This clonotype was counted between two and nine times. This chain uses TRBV10-3 with TRBJ2-3; 10 bases agree with TRBD2. The J segment lost 4 bases and the V segment lost 2 bases, leaving 3 bases of the junction unmatched. CDR3 size: 15 residues. The V gene's germline CDR1 is ENHRY and CDR2 SYGVKD. As DNA, the CDR3 is TGTGCCATCAGTGAGGGACTAGCGGCCTCAGATACGCAGTATTTT. Translating it yields CAISEGLAASDTQYF.